These 26 T cell receptor beta chains originate from one sample sequenced in a study of sequential checkpoint blockade in melanoma. Sequenced by immunoSEQ multiplex PCR; TCRdb stores in-frame clones only, minus some. The sample yields 35,000 to 45,000 clones, roughly 81% seen once. The treatment was: randomized to nivolumab then ipilimumab (arm A) or the reverse (arm B). Sequenced here: CD8+ T cells sorted from blood (inferred from file names), sampled from a patient given nivolumab and ipilimumab in sequence. These receptors originate from a human donor with melanoma.

The V gene is TRBV7-2, the J gene TRBJ1-4; D gene unclear. The CDR3 contains 16 residues. The V gene's germline CDR1 is SGHTA and CDR2 FQGNSA. With 4 bases removed from V and 5 bases from J, the gap between germline ends came to 17 bases. The CDR3 is CASSSDRKRKNEKLFF. DNA for the CDR3: TGTGCCAGCAGCTCCGACCGAAAGAGGAAGAATGAAAAACTGTTTTTT.

V gene TRBV4-1 combines with J gene TRBJ2-3; 9 bases fit TRBD1. From germline, CDR1 is MGHRA and CDR2 YSYEKL. The junction had 7 bases not matched to a gene; V was cut back by 0 bases and J by 3 bases. The CDR3 is 17 residues long. CDR3 DNA sequence: TGCGCCAGCAGCCAAGATCCAGACAGGGGGACGACAGATACGCAGTATTTT. Its protein is CASSQDPDRGTTDTQYF.

V and J are TRBV4-1 and TRBJ2-1; TRBD2 might be the D (7 bases). The CDR3 is 16 residues long. Looked up from germline, CDR1 is MGHRA and CDR2 is YSYEKL. V was clipped by 0 bases and J by 7 bases, with 16 bases between them. CDR3 nucleotide sequence: TGCGCCAGCAGCCAAGATCCCCGAGGGGGAGGGAATGAGCAGTTCTTC. This encodes CASSQDPRGGGNEQFF.

The chain employs TRBV6-1 and TRBJ2-2; D not resolved. The CDR3 contains 12 residues. CDR1 is MNHNS, CDR2 SASEGT, per germline. V was shortened by 7 bases and J by 5 bases, with 8 bases between the two germline ends. The CDR3 loop is CASKIDTGELFF. The CDR3 bases are TGTGCCAGCAAGATAGATACCGGGGAGCTGTTTTTT.

The chain couples TRBV6-6 to TRBJ1-2; D remains ambiguous. CDR1 MNHNY and CDR2 SVGAGI come from the germline V gene (reference sequence). The CDR3 length is 14 residues. Trimming took off 6 bases at V and 0 bases at J, with 11 bases between the two ends. The CDR3 region has the DNA TGTGCCAGCAGCTTGTACTCATCTAACTATGGCTACACCTTC. It yields the protein CASSLYSSNYGYTF.

This chain connects TRBV29-1 to TRBJ1-2, with TRBD1 as a possible D gene (5 bases). Per the germline V gene, CDR1 is SQVTM and CDR2 is ANQGSEA. This CDR3 is built from 16 residues. The V gene lost 0 bases and the J gene lost 4 bases, with 18 bases spanning the gap. The CDR3 reads CSVEDFLSGRVYGYTF. For the CDR3, the DNA is TGCAGCGTTGAAGACTTCCTTTCAGGGAGGGTCTATGGCTACACCTTC.

This clone was observed a handful of times. The rearrangement uses TRBV27 and TRBJ2-3; 8 bases agree with TRBD2. Germline CDR1 MNHEY, CDR2 SMNVEV (reference sequence). The V gene end was trimmed by 3 bases and the J gene end by 4 bases; junction bases not matched to a gene: 6. This CDR3 comprises 15 residues. The CDR3 coding sequence is TGTGCCAGCAGTTTGGGGACTAGTATCGCAGATACGCAGTATTTT. Protein: CASSLGTSIADTQYF.

The chain has TRBV27 and TRBJ2-7, with TRBD1 as a possible D gene (5 bases). Germline V gives CDR1 MNHEY, CDR2 SMNVEV (reference sequence). V was cut by 3 bases and J by 3 bases, with 12 bases left in between. The CDR3 has 14 residues. The CDR3 bases are TGTGCCAGCAGTTTCCGGTCCCAGGGCTACGAGCAGTACTTC. Its protein is CASSFRSQGYEQYF.

This sequence joins TRBV10-3 and TRBJ1-1, with 10 bases fitting TRBD1. V gave up 2 bases and J gave up 2 bases; unmatched junction bases: 5. This CDR3 is 16 amino acids long. CDR1 and CDR2 (germline): ENHRY, SYGVKD. The CDR3 DNA is TGTGCCATCAGTGAGAGGGACAGGGGCTTAAACACTGAAGCTTTCTTT. It encodes CAISERDRGLNTEAFF.

The chain couples TRBV5-1 to TRBJ1-1; D possibly corresponds to TRBD1 (5 bases). CDR3 size: 13 residues. The germline V gene has CDR1 SGHRS and CDR2 YFSETQ. Deletions cut 0 bases from V and 11 bases from J, with 14 bases between. The chain's CDR3 is CASSLVAGPEAFF. The CDR3 region has the DNA TGCGCCAGCAGCTTGGTTGCGGGGCCGGAGGCTTTCTTT.

The V call is TRBV11-1, the J call TRBJ2-7, with 7 positions matching TRBD1. This CDR3 contains 15 residues. The germline CDR1 and CDR2 sequences are SGHAT and FQDESV (reference sequence). Germline trimming cut 5 bases from V and 0 bases from J; bases unmatched to any gene: 7. The CDR3 loop is CASSIETGNSYEQYF. DNA for the CDR3: TGTGCCAGCAGCATCGAGACAGGGAACTCCTACGAGCAGTACTTC.

This chain links TRBV27 with TRBJ2-2, with D possibly being TRBD2 (6 bases). Looked up from germline, CDR1 is MNHEY and CDR2 is SMNVEV (reference sequence). Deletions cut 4 bases from V and 0 bases from J, with 6 bases between. The CDR3 is 14 amino acids. CDR3 loop: CASSWDSNTGELFF. As DNA, the CDR3 is TGTGCCAGCAGTTGGGACTCGAACACCGGGGAGCTGTTTTTT.

This clone occurred a few times. This rearrangement joins TRBV7-2 to TRBJ2-7; a weak D match, TRBD1 (6 bases). V was trimmed by 3 bases and J by 0 bases, leaving 12 bases between them. Germline V lookup: CDR1 SGHTA, CDR2 FQGNSA. This CDR3 region has 15 residues. CDR3 sequence: CASSLAGELSYEQYF. In DNA form, the CDR3 reads TGTGCCAGCAGCTTGGCAGGGGAACTCTCCTACGAGCAGTACTTC.

This sequence joins TRBV15 and TRBJ2-7, with 8 bases that match TRBD2. J lost 2 bases, V lost 7 bases, and 7 bases had no gene match. Germline CDR1 LNHNV, CDR2 YYDKDF (reference sequence). This CDR3 contains 14 residues. The CDR3: CATTFPGGAYEQYF. The CDR3 coding sequence is TGTGCCACCACCTTTCCGGGAGGGGCCTACGAGCAGTACTTC.

The V gene is TRBV28, the J gene TRBJ2-7; tentatively, D is TRBD2 (5 bases). Germline V gives CDR1 MDHEN, CDR2 SYDVKM. V was clipped by 6 bases and J by 3 bases, with 12 bases between them. CDR3 length equals 13 residues. Here the CDR3 reads CASSPPAGYEQYF. The CDR3 DNA reads TGTGCCAGCAGCCCCCCGGCGGGCTACGAGCAGTACTTC.

Only a few counts were recorded for this clone. The rearrangement joins TRBV9 to TRBJ1-2, with D unclear. V was pared by 0 bases and J by 4 bases, with 13 bases between. There are 15 residues in the CDR3. Germline CDR1 reads SGDLS; CDR2 reads YYNGEE. As DNA, the CDR3 is TGTGCCAGCAGCGTAGGACCGTCTTCAGGCTATGGCTACACCTTC. This sequence encodes CASSVGPSSGYGYTF.

The chain combines TRBV5-6 with TRBJ2-7, with D possibly matching TRBD1 (7 bases). CDR1 is SGHDT and CDR2 is YYEEEE in the germline V gene. V lost 2 bases, J lost 6 bases, and 12 bases lay in between. The CDR3 loop spans 13 amino acids. The CDR3 reads CASSLDQGGEQYF. The CDR3 nucleotides read TGTGCCAGCAGCTTAGATCAGGGGGGCGAGCAGTACTTC.

CDR3 DNA sequence: TGTGCCAGCAGACCACCGTGGGGCCCCACAGATACGCAGTATTTT. Protein sequence: CASRPPWGPTDTQYF. This chain links TRBV28 with TRBJ2-3, with a tentative D call TRBD1 (5 bases). V gave up 6 bases and J gave up 2 bases, with 15 bases separating them. The germline V gene encodes CDR1 MDHEN and CDR2 SYDVKM. This CDR3 is 15 amino acids long.

J is TRBJ2-1 and V is TRBV6-1; 9 bases agree with TRBD1. CDR3 length: 15 residues. In germline, CDR1 is MNHNS, CDR2 SASEGT. V trimming: 2 bases; J trimming: 5 bases; junction bases outside the gene matches: 4. CDR3: CASSEWDRADNEQFF. Written as DNA, the CDR3 is TGTGCCAGCAGTGAATGGGACAGGGCCGACAATGAGCAGTTCTTC.

The chain employs TRBV5-4 and TRBJ2-1, with 8 bases identical to TRBD2. J was trimmed by 3 bases and V by 2 bases; bases with no gene match: 7. The CDR3 is made up of 16 amino acids. Germline CDR1 reads SGHNT; CDR2 reads YYREEE (reference sequence). The DNA for the CDR3 is TGTGCCAGCAGCTTCGGGAGGGACAATTACTACAATGAGCAGTTCTTC. Protein sequence: CASSFGRDNYYNEQFF.

The chain links TRBV6-5 to TRBJ2-7; D is possibly TRBD1 (6 bases). The V gene lost 6 bases and the J gene lost 4 bases, with 10 bases spanning the gap. CDR1 MNHEY and CDR2 SVGAGI come from the germline V gene. The CDR3 runs 12 residues. The CDR3 DNA is TGTGCCAGCAGCACAGGGTTGTACGAGCAGTACTTC. Amino acid sequence: CASSTGLYEQYF.

The chain has TRBV7-9 and TRBJ2-3, with TRBD1 matching 7 bases. V gave up 1 base and J gave up 4 bases; unmatched junction bases: 5. The CDR3 totals 15 residues. Germline-derived CDR1 and CDR2 are SEHNR and FQNEAQ (reference sequence). The DNA for the CDR3 is TGTGCCAGCAGCTTAGGGATCACAGGGGCAGATACGCAGTATTTT. Protein sequence: CASSLGITGADTQYF.

The chain combines TRBV5-1 with TRBJ2-7; D remains ambiguous. CDR1 SGHRS and CDR2 YFSETQ come from the germline V gene. V was shortened by 5 bases and J by 7 bases, with 16 bases between the two germline ends. This CDR3 contains 13 residues. The CDR3 loop is CASRVTNTVEQYF. In nucleotides, the CDR3 is TGCGCCAGCAGGGTAACCAATACGGTGGAGCAGTACTTC.

The chain has TRBV27 and TRBJ1-1; D is ambiguous. The V gene's germline CDR1 is MNHEY and CDR2 SMNVEV (reference sequence). Trimming cost V 0 bases and J 0 bases, with 2 bases left between them. The CDR3 has 13 residues. The CDR3 loop reads CASSLSLNTEAFF. The CDR3 nucleotides read TGTGCCAGCAGTTTATCCTTGAACACTGAAGCTTTCTTT.

The chain employs TRBV9 and TRBJ2-1; D is perhaps TRBD2 (6 bases). Germline V gene data show CDR1 as SGDLS and CDR2 as YYNGEE. The CDR3 is 15 residues long. V lost 0 bases and J 0 bases, leaving 7 bases between the germline ends. The CDR3 is CASSVDSGSYNEQFF. In nucleotides, the CDR3 is TGTGCCAGCAGCGTAGATAGCGGCTCCTACAATGAGCAGTTCTTC.

The chain recombines TRBV6-1 with TRBJ1-6; D possibly corresponds to TRBD1 (6 bases). CDR1 is MNHNS and CDR2 is SASEGT in the germline V gene. This CDR3 is 16 amino acids long. V was shortened by 0 bases and J by 4 bases, with 10 bases between the two germline ends. CDR3 in DNA: TGTGCCAGCAGTGAAGCGCCCGGACAGTATAATTCACCCCTCCACTTT. Its protein is CASSEAPGQYNSPLHF.